These T cell receptor beta chains were read from a single sample in a study of control samples from healthy donors and cancer patients. Assay: immunoSEQ multiplex PCR; the TCRdb copy retains only in-frame clones and omits some. This sample carries 130,000 or so clones, roughly nine tenths of them seen once, and the ten largest clones take under 40%. Sequencing was done on a sample of blood. These receptors all stem from a man aged 50 to 60 in good health. Each CDR3 is given with its conserved first and last residue. A D gene is named only where the DNA matches it firmly. Part of the rows lack a size; the others show once, few, many or a class for expanded clones.

j_call | d_call | clone_size | v_call | cdr3_nt | cdr3_aa
TRBJ2-1 | TRBD1 | once | TRBV4-3 | TGCGCCAGCAGCCAAGACGCGACAGGGGCCTACAATGAGCAGTTCTTC | CASSQDATGAYNEQFF
TRBJ1-2 | NA | NA | TRBV2 | TGTGCCAGCAGTCAGACAGGCGGCTATGGCTACACCTTC | CASSQTGGYGYTF
TRBJ1-2 | NA | NA | TRBV3-1/TRBV3-2 | TGTGCCAGCAGCCAAACCGGGCTTAGTAACTATGGCTACACCTTC | CASSQTGLSNYGYTF
TRBJ2-7 | TRBD1 | NA | TRBV5-1 | TGCGCCAGCAGCTTGTCCCCAGGGGGTATTACCTACGAGCAGTACTTC | CASSLSPGGITYEQYF
TRBJ1-4 | NA | few | TRBV5-1 | TGCGCCAGCAGCTTGCGCCCCCCCAATGAAAAACTGTTTTTT | CASSLRPPNEKLFF
TRBJ1-1 | TRBD1 | NA | TRBV2 | TGTGCCAGCAGTCGACAGGGGGCGAGGACTGAAGCTTTCTTT | CASSRQGARTEAFF
TRBJ1-4 | TRBD1 | few | TRBV30 | TGTGCCTGGACCGCCGGGACAGGGAATGAAAAACTGTTTTTT | CAWTAGTGNEKLFF
TRBJ2-2 | NA | NA | TRBV5-1 | TGCGCCAGCAGCAGGCTTTGGACAGAATCCACCGGGGAGCTGTTTTTT | CASSRLWTESTGELFF
TRBJ1-1 | NA | few | TRBV7-2 | TGTGCCAGCAGCTTAACCGGTCGAAACACTGAAGCTTTCTTT | CASSLTGRNTEAFF
TRBJ2-1 | TRBD2 | once | TRBV4-1 | TGCGCCAGCAGCCAGGGGGAGGGGACCTACAATGAGCAGTTCTTC | CASSQGEGTYNEQFF
TRBJ2-7 | TRBD1 | NA | TRBV2 | TGTGCCAGCAAACAGGGGCCGTACGAGCAGTACTTC | CASKQGPYEQYF
TRBJ2-5 | NA | NA | TRBV5-1 | TGCGCCAGCAGCCGGGACGGGCAGGGGAAGCAAGAGACCCAGTACTTC | CASSRDGQGKQETQYF
TRBJ1-3 | NA | NA | TRBV25-1 | TGTGCCAGCAGTGAATTCGGGTTGGGCCCCATATATTTT | CASSEFGLGPIYF
TRBJ1-2 | TRBD1 | NA | TRBV12-5 | TGTGCTAGTGGTTTGGTGGGACAGAACTATGGCTACACCTTC | CASGLVGQNYGYTF
TRBJ2-3 | NA | NA | TRBV7-9 | TGTGCCAGCAGCTTAGCGGGGGATTTTACGCAGTATTTT | CASSLAGDFTQYF
TRBJ1-1 | NA | NA | TRBV5-4 | TGTGCCAGCAGCCTAGGCGGCCTAAGCACTGAAGCTTTCTTT | CASSLGGLSTEAFF
TRBJ1-1 | NA | NA | TRBV29-1 | TGCAGCGTTGAGGGTAATGAAGCTTTCTTT | CSVEGNEAFF
TRBJ2-7 | TRBD2 | NA | TRBV10-1 | TGCGCCAGCAGTGAATGGAGTAGCGGGGGATACGAGCAGTACTTC | CASSEWSSGGYEQYF
TRBJ1-1 | NA | NA | TRBV5-1 | TGCGCCAGCAGCTTGGCGGTTGGGGGGACCTTGAACACTGAAGCTTTCTTT | CASSLAVGGTLNTEAFF
TRBJ1-1 | NA | NA | TRBV5-6 | TGTGCCAGCAGCTCCGGGACCTGGACTGAAGCTTTCTTT | CASSSGTWTEAFF
TRBJ2-7 | NA | NA | TRBV4-3 | TGCGCCAGCAGCCAAGGGTTGTCGGGCTACGAGCAGTACTTC | CASSQGLSGYEQYF
TRBJ1-4 | NA | NA | TRBV29-1 | TGCAGCGCCTCGTTCGTGGAGGAAAAACTGTTTTTT | CSASFVEEKLFF
TRBJ2-7 | NA | few | TRBV25-1 | TGTGCCAGCAGTGAAAGCCCGATGGGCGGCGAGCAGTACTTC | CASSESPMGGEQYF
TRBJ1-2 | NA | NA | TRBV5-8 | TGTGCCAGCAGGATGGAGGGCCCGAATCTCTATGGCTACACCTTC | CASRMEGPNLYGYTF
TRBJ1-2 | NA | once | TRBV24-1 | TGTGCCACCAGTGATTCCACGCAGGGCACTTACTATGGCTACACCTTC | CATSDSTQGTYYGYTF
TRBJ1-5 | NA | NA | TRBV3-1/TRBV3-2 | TGTGCCAGCAGCCAAGGAGGGAGCGGCAATCAGCCCCAGCATTTT | CASSQGGSGNQPQHF
TRBJ1-4 | TRBD1 | NA | TRBV18 | TGTGCCAGCTCACCACGGGACAGCGTTGCAACTAATGAAAAACTGTTTTTT | CASSPRDSVATNEKLFF
TRBJ1-2 | TRBD1 | once | TRBV7-6 | TGTGCCAGCAGCCTCACAGGGGGAGATGGCTACACCTTC | CASSLTGGDGYTF
TRBJ1-1 | NA | NA | TRBV18 | TGTGCCAGCTCACCAGACAGACTGAACACTGAAGCTTTCTTT | CASSPDRLNTEAFF
TRBJ1-2 | NA | NA | TRBV6-1 | TGTGCCAGCAGTGCAGGTGGACAGTTAGCTAACTATGGCTACACCTTC | CASSAGGQLANYGYTF
TRBJ2-1 | TRBD2 | NA | TRBV11-3 | TGTGCCAGCAGCTTAGACGGCCTAGCGGGGACTGAGCAGTTCTTC | CASSLDGLAGTEQFF
TRBJ2-7 | NA | NA | TRBV6-1 | TGTGCCAGCAGTGAAGCGCAGGGAAGTGGCTACGAGCAGTACTTC | CASSEAQGSGYEQYF
TRBJ2-3 | TRBD2 | once | TRBV2 | TGTGCCAGCCCGACTAGCGGGGGCCTAAGCACAGATACGCAGTATTTT | CASPTSGGLSTDTQYF
TRBJ1-5 | NA | NA | TRBV9 | TGTGCCAGCAATTCGGGGTTTAGCAATCAGCCCCAGCATTTT | CASNSGFSNQPQHF
TRBJ2-1 | NA | once | TRBV29-1 | TGCAGCGTTGTAGGGGGGGCCACCTACAATGAGCAGTTCTTC | CSVVGGATYNEQFF
TRBJ2-1 | TRBD2 | NA | TRBV9 | TGTGCCAGCAGCTCACGGACTAGCGGGGATAAACCCAATGAGCAGTTCTTC | CASSSRTSGDKPNEQFF
TRBJ2-7 | TRBD2 | NA | TRBV6-6 | TGTGCCAGCAGTCCTAGCGGGTACGAGCAGTACTTC | CASSPSGYEQYF
TRBJ2-5 | NA | NA | TRBV3-1/TRBV3-2 | TGTGCCAGCAGCCCCTCAGGGCCTAGGGAGACCCAGTACTTC | CASSPSGPRETQYF
TRBJ1-4 | NA | NA | TRBV7-2 | TGTGCCAGCAGCCCGCGGACTGGGGTCGAAAAACTGTTTTTT | CASSPRTGVEKLFF
TRBJ1-3 | NA | NA | TRBV5-4 | TGTGCCAGCAGCGGCCCCAGGGGTAGCTCTGGAAACACCATATATTTT | CASSGPRGSSGNTIYF
TRBJ2-5 | NA | NA | TRBV4-1 | TGCGCCAGCAGCTCCCCGCTGGGGGGAGAGACCCAGTACTTC | CASSSPLGGETQYF